A single sample is the source of the 21 T cell receptor beta chains below, sequenced in a study of T cell changes during pregnancy in multiple sclerosis. Profiled with immunoSEQ multiplex PCR; TCRdb holds only in-frame clones, not every one. In the table there are 55,000 to 70,000 clones, around 92% of which are singletons. The source material was peripheral blood, sampled in the second trimester of pregnancy. These receptors all stem from a female donor in good health, enrolled as a control in a pregnancy study.

The chain uses TRBV18 and TRBJ1-1, with D tentatively TRBD1 (6 bases). Germline values: CDR1 KGHSH, CDR2 LQKENI. V dropped 3 bases and J dropped 4 bases, with 18 bases sitting between them. The CDR3 loop spans 16 amino acids. The CDR3 coding sequence is TGTGCCAGCTCACCCAGGGGAGCCTACTCCAGCACTGAAGCTTTCTTT. Residues: CASSPRGAYSSTEAFF.

V is TRBV14 and J is TRBJ2-1; D perhaps matches TRBD2 (5 bases). Per the germline V gene, CDR1 is SGHDN and CDR2 is FVKESK. V gave up 1 base and J gave up 0 bases, with 13 bases separating them. CDR3 length: 17 residues. CDR3 sequence (DNA): TGTGCCAGCAGCCAAGTTTCGGGGTTAAGCTCCTACAATGAGCAGTTCTTC. This translates into CASSQVSGLSSYNEQFF.

J is TRBJ2-1 and V is TRBV2; 12 bases fit TRBD2. This CDR3 region has 16 residues. Germline lookup yields CDR1 SNHLY and CDR2 FYNNEI. Trimming removed 7 bases from V and 4 bases from J; junction bases left unmatched: 8. The DNA of the CDR3 is TGTGCCAGCATGGACCGACTAGCGGGAGAATACAATGAGCAGTTCTTC. Encoded protein: CASMDRLAGEYNEQFF.

The V and J genes are TRBV29-1 and TRBJ2-5, with D unresolved. The CDR3 runs 13 residues. Germline V gives CDR1 SQVTM, CDR2 ANQGSEA. The ends were cut back, 4 bases at V and 2 bases at J, with 11 bases in the middle. The CDR3 reads CSVARNGQETQYF. The DNA for the CDR3 is TGCAGCGTTGCGAGGAACGGTCAAGAGACCCAGTACTTC.

The chain uses TRBV12-5 and TRBJ2-7, with TRBD2 as a possible D gene (6 bases). Germline CDR1 reads LGHNT; CDR2 reads FRNRAP. The CDR3 sequence is 15 residues long. V was pared by 7 bases and J by 3 bases, with 19 bases between. CDR3 DNA: TGTGCTAGTGTCCTCACCGGGGGAGAAAGCTACGAGCAGTACTTC. Encoded protein: CASVLTGGESYEQYF. The complete variable domain, with remaining parts taken from reference TRBV12-5 and TRBJ2-7, reads DARVTQTPRHKVTEMGQEVTMRCQPILGHNTVFWYRQTMMQGLELLAYFRNRAPLDDSGMPKDRFSAEMPDATLATLKIQPSEPRDSAVYFCASVLTGGESYEQYFGPGTRLTVT.

The gene calls are TRBV4-1 and TRBJ2-6; D is uncertain. The CDR3 is made up of 15 amino acids. The germline CDR1 and CDR2 sequences are MGHRA and YSYEKL. V lost 5 bases and J 0 bases, leaving 8 bases between the germline ends. In nucleotides, the CDR3 is TGCGCCAGCAGCGAGACACCCTCTGGGGCCAACGTCCTGACTTTC. Amino acid sequence: CASSETPSGANVLTF.

The chain links TRBV29-1 to TRBJ2-1; 13 nucleotides agree with TRBD2. CDR1 is SQVTM, CDR2 ANQGSEA, per germline. V lost 3 bases, J lost 15 bases, and 11 bases stayed unmatched. The CDR3 has 14 residues. The CDR3 sequence is CSVEELAGGPFGFF. For the CDR3, the DNA is TGCAGCGTTGAGGAACTAGCGGGAGGGCCCTTCGGGTTCTTC.

V gene TRBV11-3 combines with J gene TRBJ2-5, with D unclear. Trimming pared 2 bases from V and 2 bases from J, leaving 9 bases between. This CDR3 is built from 14 residues. The germline V gene encodes CDR1 SGHNT and CDR2 YENEEA. The DNA of the CDR3 is TGTGCCAGCAGCTTACGAAACTCTCAAGAGACCCAGTACTTC. This codes for CASSLRNSQETQYF.

This clone was observed a single time. J is TRBJ2-3 and V is TRBV9; 13 bases map to TRBD2. From germline, CDR1 is SGDLS and CDR2 YYNGEE. The CDR3 covers 16 residues. V was pared by 4 bases and J by 5 bases, with 7 bases of the junction left unmatched. The CDR3 loop is CASSKGLAGDQDTQYF. CDR3 in DNA: TGTGCCAGCAGCAAAGGACTAGCGGGGGATCAAGATACGCAGTATTTT.

The V call is TRBV27, the J call TRBJ1-5; tentatively, D is TRBD1 (5 bases). The CDR3 sequence is 13 residues long. The germline CDR1 and CDR2 sequences are MNHEY and SMNVEV (reference sequence). V was clipped by 5 bases and J by 4 bases, with 9 bases between them. DNA for the CDR3: TGTGCCAGCAGTGACAGAAGGAATCAGCCCCAGCATTTT. Translating gives CASSDRRNQPQHF.

The V gene is TRBV27, the J gene TRBJ1-2; D might be TRBD1 (5 bases). Germline V gives CDR1 MNHEY, CDR2 SMNVEV (reference sequence). Trimming stripped 5 bases from V and 8 bases from J, with 15 bases between. The CDR3 is 13 residues long. CDR3 sequence: CASSPRDSRGYTF. As DNA, the CDR3 is TGTGCCAGCAGTCCTCGGGACTCCCGGGGCTACACCTTC.

The chain joins TRBV5-6 to TRBJ1-6, with TRBD1 matching 8 bases. There are 14 residues in the CDR3. J lost 10 bases, V lost 3 bases, and 6 bases had no gene match. Per the germline V gene, CDR1 is SGHDT and CDR2 is YYEEEE. The CDR3 DNA sequence: TGTGCCAGCAGCTACGGACAGGGCTCCTCACCCCTCCACTTT. It encodes CASSYGQGSSPLHF.

The rearrangement joins TRBV7-9 to TRBJ2-1, with D possibly TRBD2 on 5 matching bases. This CDR3 is built from 19 residues. Trimming took off 6 bases at V and 7 bases at J, with 31 bases between the two ends. CDR1 is SEHNR, CDR2 FQNEAQ, per germline (reference sequence). CDR3 nucleotides: TGTGCCAGCAGAGAACTTCGGACGACGGAGGCGGCCTACTCAAATGAGCAGTTCTTC. Residues: CASRELRTTEAAYSNEQFF.

This chain joins TRBV14 and TRBJ2-2; weak D call: TRBD1 (5 bases). The CDR3 extends over 15 amino acids. Germline CDR1 and CDR2: SGHDN and FVKESK. Deletions cut 0 bases from V and 2 bases from J, with 7 bases between. CDR3 region: CASSQEGANTGELFF. In nucleotides, the CDR3 is TGTGCCAGCAGCCAAGAAGGGGCTAACACCGGGGAGCTGTTTTTT.

V is TRBV15 and J is TRBJ2-2; a possible D gene is TRBD1 (5 bases). Deletions cut 7 bases from V and 6 bases from J, with 6 bases between. CDR3 length: 11 residues. CDR1 LNHNV and CDR2 YYDKDF come from the germline V gene (reference sequence). As DNA, the CDR3 is TGTGCCACCACAGGGTCCGGGGAGCTGTTTTTT. It encodes CATTGSGELFF.

This clone was counted once. The chain uses TRBV4-1 and TRBJ2-5, with D tentatively TRBD1 (5 bases). CDR1 and CDR2 from the germline V gene are MGHRA and YSYEKL. The CDR3 totals 17 residues. V was trimmed by 3 bases and J by 0 bases, leaving 17 bases between them. The CDR3 reads CASSQGQDPWYQETQYF. CDR3 sequence (DNA): TGCGCCAGCAGCCAGGGGCAGGATCCCTGGTACCAAGAGACCCAGTACTTC.

The chain is built from TRBV28 and TRBJ1-2; 8 positions match TRBD1. Germline assignment: CDR1 MDHEN and CDR2 SYDVKM. J gave up 4 bases and V 6 bases, and 7 bases lay outside the gene matches. The CDR3 runs to 14 residues. As DNA, the CDR3 is TGTGCCAGCAGAAGATACAGGGGGGGCTATGGCTACACCTTC. Translated: CASRRYRGGYGYTF.

The CDR3 nucleotides read TGTGCCAGTATGCAGTCGAGGGTGGGAACTGAAGCTTTCTTT. This encodes CASMQSRVGTEAFF. The rearrangement uses TRBV19 and TRBJ1-1, with D unresolved. V dropped 7 bases and J dropped 5 bases, with 17 bases sitting between them. This CDR3 has 14 residues. CDR1 LNHDA and CDR2 SQIVND come from the germline V gene (reference sequence).

This chain joins TRBV6-6 and TRBJ2-7; 8 bases line up with TRBD2. Unmatched junction bases numbered 14, after V lost 5 bases and J lost 11 bases. CDR1 is MNHNY and CDR2 is SVGAGI in the germline V gene (reference sequence). The CDR3 is made up of 14 amino acids. This CDR3 reads CASSNTGGGGWEYF. The CDR3 DNA sequence: TGTGCCAGCAGTAACACAGGAGGCGGGGGGTGGGAGTACTTC.

The chain employs TRBV5-6 and TRBJ1-5, with D possibly being TRBD1 (6 bases). Germline V lookup: CDR1 SGHDT, CDR2 YYEEEE. The V end was cut by 4 bases, the J end by 5 bases, with 19 bases between. This CDR3 contains 16 residues. This chain's CDR3 is CASSGRQALGDQPQHF. Here the CDR3 DNA reads TGTGCCAGCAGCGGTCGACAGGCCCTCGGGGATCAGCCCCAGCATTTT. Full variable domain (rest looked up from reference TRBV5-6 and TRBJ1-5): DAGVTQSPTHLIKTRGQQVTLRCSPKSGHDTVSWYQQALGQGPQFIFQYYEEEERQRGNFPDRFSGHQFPNYSSELNVNALLLGDSALYLCASSGRQALGDQPQHFGDGTRLSIL.

The chain carries TRBV6-5 and TRBJ2-7, with 9 nucleotides matching TRBD2. The trim removed 5 bases at V and 0 bases at J, leaving 2 bases unmatched. The CDR3 extends over 14 amino acids. CDR1 is MNHEY, CDR2 SVGAGI, per germline. DNA for the CDR3: TGTGCCAGCAGTATAGCGGGAGCCTCCTACGAGCAGTACTTC. It encodes CASSIAGASYEQYF.